This T cell receptor (beta chain) was captured in a study of shared clonotypes between healthy human individuals. Deep-level settings were used for running the assay. The material for each subset, its genomic DNA, was split evenly across several immunoSEQ plates. Sequencing used immunoSEQ multiplex PCR; TCRdb keeps in-frame clones, though not all of them. The table records about 960,000 clones, 76% of them present only once. The CDR3 consists of 15 residues. Germline V gene lookup returns CDR1 SGHRS and CDR2 YFSETQ. V was pared by 4 bases and J by 0 bases, with 5 bases of the junction left unmatched. The donors were all Caucasian adults (living in Nashville, Tennessee).

The TCR originated in a young man in good health. The chain is built from TRBV5-1 and TRBJ1-2; 8 bases are shared with TRBD1. The sample comprised memory CD4+ T cells sorted from blood. The subset: CD45RA-negative fraction. The CDR3 DNA sequence: TGCGCCAGCAGCGGACAGGGTCTTTCTAACTATGGCTACACCTTC. Translation gives CASSGQGLSNYGYTF.